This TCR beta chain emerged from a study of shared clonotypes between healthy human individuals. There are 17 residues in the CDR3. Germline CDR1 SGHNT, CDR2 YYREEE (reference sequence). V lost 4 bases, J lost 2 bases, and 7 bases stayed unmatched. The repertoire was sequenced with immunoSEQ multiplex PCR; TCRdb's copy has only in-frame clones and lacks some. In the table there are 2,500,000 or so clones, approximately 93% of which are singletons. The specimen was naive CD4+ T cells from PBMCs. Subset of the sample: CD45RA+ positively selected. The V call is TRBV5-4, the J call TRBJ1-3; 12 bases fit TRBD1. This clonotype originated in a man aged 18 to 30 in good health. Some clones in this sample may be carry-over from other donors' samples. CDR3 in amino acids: CASSERDRGPPGNTIYF. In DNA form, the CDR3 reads TGTGCCAGCAGCGAGCGGGACAGGGGGCCGCCTGGAAACACCATATATTTT.